This T cell receptor (beta chain) was sequenced in a study of Ad26.COV2.S vaccination and SARS-CoV-2 variants. As to treatment: some 20 received Ad26.COV2.S at low or high dose, single or two shots; about 5 received placebo; per-sample allocation not given. The samples date from day 63 after the first vaccine or placebo injection. The CDR3 spans 14 residues. V lost 5 bases to trimming and J lost 8 bases; unmatched junction nucleotides: 11. The germline V gene encodes CDR1 LNHDA and CDR2 SQIVND (reference sequence). The table came from immunoSEQ multiplex PCR; TCRdb's copy has only in-frame clones and leaves some out. Seen here are around 300,000 clones, 75% to 90% observed once, and the top ten hold approximately 12%.

The clonotype originates from a person between 18 and 65 years old who received the Ad26.COV2.S COVID-19 vaccine or a placebo. V and J are TRBV19 and TRBJ1-2, with 7 positions matching TRBD1. Sample: peripheral blood, taken in a trial of Ad26.COV2.S vaccine versus placebo. The CDR3 sequence is CASSSIDRAAGYTF. The DNA of the CDR3 is TGTGCCAGTAGTTCGATAGACAGGGCCGCGGGCTACACCTTC.